This TCR beta chain came from a study of blood T cell repertoires in COVID-19. Study background: Sample material is recorded as cDNA or gDNA derived from T cells, B-cell-depleted T cells, or PBMCs.

Germline lookup yields CDR1 SGHDT and CDR2 YYEEEE. The CDR3 runs to 17 residues. V was shortened by 3 bases and J by 0 bases, with 18 bases between the two germline ends. How the authors handled the data: Nucleated cell number was recorded as an estimate derived from reference gene primer amplification. The protocol was immunoSEQ multiplex PCR, while the TCRdb copy is restricted to in-frame clones and leaves out a portion. V, J and clone size are taken as reported in that table, and D and trimming were inferred from the DNA itself. The data show over 150,000 clones, 91% seen once. The receptor's source is a man aged 45-60 years with acute or convalescent COVID-19. The rearrangement links TRBV5-6 to TRBJ1-1; a possible D gene is TRBD1 (6 bases). The sequencing sample was made of peripheral blood. The CDR3 nucleotides are TGTGCCAGCAGCTCGGGACAAGCCTGGCCGATGAACACTGAAGCTTTCTTT. Its protein is CASSSGQAWPMNTEAFF. Together with reference TRBV5-6 and TRBJ1-1, the CDR3 gives the full variable domain: DAGVTQSPTHLIKTRGQQVTLRCSPKSGHDTVSWYQQALGQGPQFIFQYYEEEERQRGNFPDRFSGHQFPNYSSELNVNALLLGDSALYLCASSSGQAWPMNTEAFFGQGTRLTVV.